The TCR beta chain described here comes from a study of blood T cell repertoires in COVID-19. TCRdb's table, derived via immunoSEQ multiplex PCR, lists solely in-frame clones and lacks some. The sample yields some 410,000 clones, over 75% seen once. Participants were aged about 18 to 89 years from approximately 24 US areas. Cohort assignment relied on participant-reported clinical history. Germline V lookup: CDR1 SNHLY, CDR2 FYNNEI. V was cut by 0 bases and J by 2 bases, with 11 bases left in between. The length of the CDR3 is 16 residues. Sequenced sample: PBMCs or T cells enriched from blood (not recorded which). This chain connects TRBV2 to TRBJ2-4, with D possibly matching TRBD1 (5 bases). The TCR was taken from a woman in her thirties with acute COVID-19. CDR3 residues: CASSEARAGPKNIQYF. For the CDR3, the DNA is TGTGCCAGCAGTGAAGCACGGGCAGGGCCCAAAAACATTCAGTACTTC.